These T cell receptor beta chains were read from a single sample in a study of blood T cell repertoires in COVID-19. The table came from immunoSEQ multiplex PCR; TCRdb's copy has only in-frame clones and leaves some out. This table holds a few hundred thousand clones, approximately 90% found once. Specimen: peripheral blood. The origin of the receptors is a woman under 40 with COVID-19, enrolled during active disease. Both conserved end residues are part of each CDR3. The D gene is left open where the match is weak. Some rows have no size entry. The others give once, few or many, or a class for an expanded clone.

j_call	clone_size	v_call	d_call	cdr3_nt	cdr3_aa
TRBJ2-5	NA	TRBV6-2/TRBV6-3	TRBD2	TGTGCCAGCAGTCCGCTAGCGGGAGGGCAAGAGACCCAGTACTTC	CASSPLAGGQETQYF
TRBJ1-6	NA	TRBV9	NA	TGTGCCAGCAGCACGGGGGGGCTTAATAATTCACCCCTCCACTTT	CASSTGGLNNSPLHF
TRBJ1-1	NA	TRBV18	NA	TGTGCCAGCTCCCCCCAGGGGAACACTGAAGCTTTCTTT	CASSPQGNTEAFF
TRBJ2-7	NA	TRBV4-2	TRBD2	TGTGCCAGCAGCCAAGACCTAGCGGGAGGCGAGCAGTACTTC	CASSQDLAGGEQYF
TRBJ2-5	once	TRBV5-5	NA	TGTGCCAGCAGCTTGGGACTTCAAGAGACCCAGTACTTC	CASSLGLQETQYF
TRBJ1-3	NA	TRBV29-1	NA	TGCAGCGTTGGTCCGGGCTCTGGAAACACCATATATTTT	CSVGPGSGNTIYF
TRBJ2-7	NA	TRBV6-2/TRBV6-3	TRBD1	TGTGCCAGCAGCCCTGGGACAGGGGGCCCCGGCCTTATAAAGCAGTACTTC	CASSPGTGGPGLIKQYF
TRBJ2-7	once	TRBV11-3	NA	TGTGCCAGCAGCCTTCGACAAGGAGGTGAGCAGTACTTC	CASSLRQGGEQYF
TRBJ2-7	NA	TRBV2	NA	TGTGCCAGCAAGGCAGGGGCCCCCTACGAGCAGTACTTC	CASKAGAPYEQYF
TRBJ2-3	NA	TRBV11-2	NA	TGTGCCAGCAGCCCCGACACTAGCACAGATACGCAGTATTTT	CASSPDTSTDTQYF
TRBJ2-1	NA	TRBV6-4	NA	TGTGCCAGCAGGCCGGCACTGGACTATGAGCAGTTCTTC	CASRPALDYEQFF
TRBJ2-2	NA	TRBV4-2	TRBD2	TGTGCCAGCAGCCAAGATCGTTGGACTAGCGGGAGAGCCTACACCGGGGAGCTGTTTTTT	CASSQDRWTSGRAYTGELFF
TRBJ1-5	once	TRBV30	NA	TGTGCCTGGAGTGTCGCAGTTAATCAGCCCCAGCATTTT	CAWSVAVNQPQHF
TRBJ2-3	NA	TRBV19	TRBD2	TGTGCCAGTAGTATCGGAGTAGCGGGAGAAACAGATACGCAGTATTTT	CASSIGVAGETDTQYF
TRBJ1-1	NA	TRBV7-3	TRBD1	TGTGCCAGCAGCTTAATCGGGACAGGGGAGAACACTGAAGCTTTCTTT	CASSLIGTGENTEAFF
TRBJ2-3	NA	TRBV21-1	NA	TGTGCCAGCAGCCCTCGATCGGACCAGACAGACTTAACCGCTCCTGCCACAGATACGCAGTATTTT	CASSPRSDQTDLTAPATDTQYF
TRBJ2-1	NA	TRBV7-9	NA	TGTGCCAGCAGCTTACTGGGTGCCGCGACTAGCTCCTACAATGAGCAGTTCTTC	CASSLLGAATSSYNEQFF
TRBJ2-3	NA	TRBV5-1	NA	TGCGCCAGCAGCTTAGAGGCGGCGAGCACAGATACGCAGTATTTT	CASSLEAASTDTQYF